This T cell receptor beta chain stems from a study of PD-1 blockade in classical Hodgkin lymphoma. Across the study: With a 2-week interval, patients received intravenous nivolumab at 3 mg/kg.

Only a few counts were recorded for this clone. Trimming removed 5 bases from V and 2 bases from J, with 12 bases in between. The length of the CDR3 is 14 residues. CDR1 is MNHEY and CDR2 is SVGAGI in the germline V gene. Profiled with immunoSEQ multiplex PCR; TCRdb holds only in-frame clones, not every one. Among under 25,000 clones listed, over 65% were seen once. In every patient, relapse followed autologous stem cell transplantation, while exposure to brentuximab vedotin differed. The source was peripheral blood mononuclear cells (PBMCs), collected before the second cycle of nivolumab. The rearrangement uses TRBV6-5 and TRBJ2-5; D might be TRBD1 or TRBD2, each matching 6 bases. This TCR derives from a human donor with classical Hodgkin lymphoma. The CDR3 coding sequence is TGTGCCAGCAGTATGGGGGGACAACAAGAGACCCAGTACTTC. Encoded protein: CASSMGGQQETQYF.